This T cell receptor beta chain comes out of a study of T cells after yellow fever vaccination. In the study overall: For low cell numbers, libraries were made with SMART-Seq v4 Ultra Low Input.

V was clipped by 0 bases and J by 7 bases, with 22 bases between them. Germline CDR1 SGHRS, CDR2 YFSETQ. CDR3 size: 17 residues. On this clonotype: Its matching antigen is unknown.

Universal primer sites and UMIs were introduced during 5'RACE template-switching synthesis of TCR cDNA. TCRdb analysed the 5' RACE reads with MiXCR anew, one entry per CDR3 protein. Here the sample spans about 360,000 distinct CDR3 sequences, approximately 5.7% being singletons. Study-wide results and caveats: Weaker overall, the secondary response nonetheless peaked faster (day 5 versus 15).

Here the sequenced sample was PBMCs, taken 5 days after the yellow fever booster vaccination. The source is a young man who received the YFV17D yellow fever vaccine. The chain recombines TRBV5-1 with TRBJ2-5; D perhaps matches TRBD1 (5 bases). For the CDR3, the DNA is TGCGCCAGCAGCTTGGGCGACAGTTTAGCCGGCGTTGGGACCCAGTACTTC. Encoded protein: CASSLGDSLAGVGTQYF.